One and the same sample provided the 28 T cell receptor beta chains below, sequenced in a study of blood T cell repertoires in COVID-19. This table comes from immunoSEQ multiplex PCR, and its TCRdb copy is limited to in-frame clones, with some not included. This sample carries about 110,000 clones, around 78% of them seen once, and the ten largest clones take over 15%. Sequencing was performed on peripheral blood. These receptor sequences come from a woman aged 60-70 years with acute or convalescent COVID-19.

This clone was recorded a few times. V gene TRBV19 combines with J gene TRBJ2-7; D is unclear. The CDR3 consists of 14 residues. Germline values: CDR1 LNHDA, CDR2 SQIVND (reference sequence). Trimming cost V 0 bases and J 0 bases, with 6 bases left between them. The CDR3 protein is CASSIEDTSYEQYF. CDR3 DNA sequence: TGTGCCAGTAGTATAGAAGACACCTCCTACGAGCAGTACTTC.

The table lists this clone with a count of one. The chain couples TRBV5-1 to TRBJ1-1; possible D gene TRBD1, 5 bases. Germline lookup yields CDR1 SGHRS and CDR2 YFSETQ. V was clipped by 5 bases and J by 1 base, with 9 bases between them. The CDR3 runs to 13 residues. CDR3 coding DNA: TGCGCCAGCAGTGGGGGGACGAACACTGAAGCTTTCTTT. This sequence encodes CASSGGTNTEAFF.

The CDR3 nucleotides are TGTGCCAGCAGTCGACAGGGGGGAGCCAAAAACATTCAGTACTTC. Residues: CASSRQGGAKNIQYF. This chain joins TRBV28 and TRBJ2-4, with 9 bases identical to TRBD1. The CDR3 loop spans 15 amino acids. J gave up 0 bases and V 5 bases, and 2 bases lay outside the gene matches. Germline CDR1 reads MDHEN; CDR2 reads SYDVKM.

This clone was detected only a few times. The chain carries TRBV30 and TRBJ1-1, with TRBD1 matching over 8 bases. The V and J ends lost 7 bases and 8 bases, in that order; junction bases with no gene match: 24. Per the germline V gene, CDR1 is GTSNPN and CDR2 is SVGIG (reference sequence). This CDR3 is built from 17 residues. The CDR3 region has the DNA TGTGCCTCAGACAGGGGAAAGGAGTCCGTGGGGTTCTTGGAAGCTTTCTTT. Translation gives CASDRGKESVGFLEAFF.

This rearrangement joins TRBV6-1 to TRBJ1-1; D is ambiguous. Trimming removed 2 bases at V and 7 bases at J, with 8 bases between. The CDR3 runs to 12 residues. Per germline, CDR1 MNHNS and CDR2 SASEGT. Here the CDR3 reads CASSELRYEAFF. In DNA form, the CDR3 reads TGTGCCAGCAGTGAACTGAGGTATGAAGCTTTCTTT.

This clone appeared once. The chain employs TRBV7-2 and TRBJ2-1; 10 bases map to TRBD2. CDR1 is SGHTA, CDR2 FQGNSA, per germline. V trimming: 8 bases; J trimming: 8 bases; junction bases outside the gene matches: 9. This CDR3 is built from 14 residues. CDR3 coding DNA: TGTGCCAGCCGGGCTAGCGGGAGTTGGGATGAGCAGTTCTTC. This gives the protein CASRASGSWDEQFF.

The table lists this clone with a count of one. V and J are TRBV9 and TRBJ2-1; D unresolved. The CDR3 has 15 amino acids. Germline assignment: CDR1 SGDLS and CDR2 YYNGEE. With 0 bases removed from V and 1 base from J, the gap between germline ends came to 8 bases. CDR3 amino acids: CASSVVQSSYNEQFF. The CDR3 nucleotides read TGTGCCAGCAGCGTAGTTCAGTCGTCCTACAATGAGCAGTTCTTC.

This clone turned up a few times. Here the CDR3 DNA reads TGTGCCAGCACATCTAGCACAGATACGCAGTATTTT. The encoded protein is CASTSSTDTQYF. The chain combines TRBV18 with TRBJ2-3; D ambiguous. Per the germline V gene, CDR1 is KGHSH and CDR2 is LQKENI. This CDR3 region has 12 residues. Trimming cost V 8 bases and J 0 bases, with 6 bases left between them.

The J gene is TRBJ2-4, the V gene TRBV28; 11 bases are shared with TRBD2. Trimming took 4 bases from V and 6 from J; bases not matched to a gene: 11. The CDR3 consists of 17 residues. CDR1 and CDR2 (germline): MDHEN, SYDVKM. The CDR3 region has the DNA TGTGCCAGCAGTTCCTTACTAGCGGGAGTCTCCCTAAACATTCAGTACTTC. Translated, it gives CASSSLLAGVSLNIQYF.

The gene calls are TRBV3-1 (or the pseudogene TRBV3-2) and TRBJ1-3; maybe TRBD1 (5 bases). V lost 6 bases and J 0 bases, leaving 6 bases between the germline ends. This CDR3 has 13 residues. The V gene's germline CDR1 is LGHDT and CDR2 YNNKEL (reference sequence). CDR3 in amino acids: CASRQGSGNTIYF. The CDR3 DNA reads TGTGCCAGCAGGCAGGGCTCTGGAAACACCATATATTTT.

The chain employs TRBV2 and TRBJ1-4; 8 positions match TRBD1. The CDR3 consists of 13 residues. V trimming: 9 bases; J trimming: 8 bases; junction bases outside the gene matches: 8. From germline, CDR1 is SNHLY and CDR2 FYNNEI. The CDR3 protein is CASTRGRGEKLFF. In DNA form, the CDR3 reads TGTGCCAGTACCAGGGGGCGTGGGGAAAAACTGTTTTTT.

The chain uses TRBV5-1 and TRBJ2-1, with 10 bases lining up with TRBD2. In germline, CDR1 is SGHRS, CDR2 YFSETQ. This CDR3 region has 16 residues. With V trimmed by 6 bases and J by 4 bases, 10 bases remained unmatched. DNA for the CDR3: TGCGCCAGCAAAGAAGACGGGACTAGCGTGTACAATGAGCAGTTCTTC. This gives the protein CASKEDGTSVYNEQFF. Filled out from reference TRBV5-1 and TRBJ2-1, the complete variable domain reads KAGVTQTPRYLIKTRGQQVTLSCSPISGHRSVSWYQQTPGQGLQFLFEYFSETQRNKGNFPGRFSGRQFSNSRSEMNVSTLELGDSALYLCASKEDGTSVYNEQFFGPGTRLTVL.

The chain couples TRBV28 to TRBJ1-6; unclear D gene. Trimming left V 4 bases short and J 6 bases short, with 10 bases between. Germline V gene sequence: CDR1 MDHEN, CDR2 SYDVKM. This CDR3 has 14 amino acids. CDR3 nucleotide sequence: TGTGCCAGCAGTTCTGGACTGGGTAATTCACCCCTCCACTTT. Translating gives CASSSGLGNSPLHF.

The V and J genes are TRBV24-1 and TRBJ2-5; 8 bases line up with TRBD2. V lost 3 bases and J lost 5; bases outside the gene matches: 7. The CDR3 is 15 residues long. Germline CDR1 reads KGHDR; CDR2 reads SFDVKD. CDR3 in amino acids: CATSDRGGARETQYF. As DNA, the CDR3 is TGTGCCACCAGTGATCGGGGGGGGGCGAGGGAGACCCAGTACTTC.

The chain joins TRBV5-1 to TRBJ1-1; 12 positions match TRBD1. The germline V gene has CDR1 SGHRS and CDR2 YFSETQ. The CDR3 is 14 amino acids. V trimming: 7 bases; J trimming: 11 bases; junction bases outside the gene matches: 12. Here the CDR3 reads CASAKLGTGGLAFF. CDR3 in DNA: TGCGCCAGCGCCAAACTCGGGACAGGGGGCCTGGCTTTCTTT.

The chain combines TRBV27 with TRBJ1-1; D perhaps matches TRBD1 (6 bases). From germline, CDR1 is MNHEY and CDR2 SMNVEV (reference sequence). V lost 8 bases, J lost 1 base, and 14 bases lay in between. This CDR3 region has 14 residues. DNA for the CDR3: TGTGCCAGCCGTGGGACAAGGGGGAACACTGAAGCTTTCTTT. Translation: CASRGTRGNTEAFF.

The chain joins TRBV6-2 or TRBV6-3 to TRBJ2-2; D uncertain. The CDR3 runs to 12 residues. CDR1 is MNHEY, CDR2 SVGEGT, per germline. V was cut by 4 bases and J by 4 bases, with 4 bases left in between. The CDR3 DNA sequence: TGTGCCAGCAGTTTTCTCACCGGGGAGCTGTTTTTT. Protein product: CASSFLTGELFF.

The chain recombines TRBV2 with TRBJ1-4; TRBD1 aligns across 11 bases. Germline V gene sequence: CDR1 SNHLY, CDR2 FYNNEI. CDR3 length: 14 residues. The junction had 2 bases not matched to a gene; V was cut back by 6 bases and J by 5 bases. The CDR3 bases are TGTGCCAGCAGCGGGACAGGGGGAAATGAAAAACTGTTTTTT. This translates into CASSGTGGNEKLFF. The full variable domain, completed using reference TRBV2 and TRBJ1-4, is EPEVTQTPSHQVTQMGQEVILRCVPISNHLYFYWYRQILGQKVEFLVSFYNNEISEKSEIFDDQFSVERPDGSNFTLKIRSTKLEDSAMYFCASSGTGGNEKLFFGSGTQLSVL.

This rearrangement joins TRBV14 to TRBJ1-1; 8 nucleotides agree with TRBD1. J lost 5 bases, V lost 2 bases, and 1 base had no gene match. CDR3 size: 13 residues. In germline, CDR1 is SGHDN, CDR2 FVKESK. The CDR3 region is CASSQQGATEAFF. The CDR3 coding sequence is TGTGCCAGCAGCCAACAGGGGGCTACTGAAGCTTTCTTT.

The chain has TRBV19 and TRBJ2-5, with D uncertain. CDR1 is LNHDA, CDR2 SQIVND, per germline (reference sequence). This CDR3 has 14 amino acids. V lost 5 bases and J 5 bases, leaving 15 bases between the germline ends. CDR3 in DNA: TGTGCCAGTAGTCTGACGGTCCCCGGGGAGACCCAGTACTTC. Its protein is CASSLTVPGETQYF.

This chain's CDR3 is CASWGLSSPGEQFF. DNA of the CDR3: TGTGCCAGCTGGGGACTATCGTCCCCCGGTGAGCAGTTCTTC. This chain joins TRBV28 and TRBJ2-1, with 7 bases aligning to TRBD2. The CDR3 runs to 14 residues. The V and J ends lost 8 bases and 9 bases, in that order; junction bases with no gene match: 13. Per germline, CDR1 MDHEN and CDR2 SYDVKM.

In DNA, the CDR3 is TGCACCAGCAGCCATTCTTCTAAAGAGACCCAGTACTTC. Its translation: CTSSHSSKETQYF. This sequence joins TRBV1 and TRBJ2-5; no check of the table's D call, TRBD2, against the DNA was made. TRBV1 is given as a pseudogene. The CDR3 has 13 residues.

This rearrangement joins TRBV5-4 to TRBJ2-7; D possibly corresponds to TRBD1 (6 bases). The CDR3 runs 12 residues. Trimming left V 8 bases short and J 4 bases short, with 13 bases between. Looked up from germline, CDR1 is SGHNT and CDR2 is YYREEE (reference sequence). As DNA, the CDR3 is TGTGCCAGACGGGACACCTTTTACGAGCAGTACTTC. Its protein product is CARRDTFYEQYF.

As DNA, the CDR3 is TGTGCCAGCAGCCAACCGGGACTAGCGTTGAATGAGCAGTTCTTC. Protein product: CASSQPGLALNEQFF. The V call is TRBV3-1 (or the pseudogene TRBV3-2), the J call TRBJ2-1, with TRBD2 identical over 10 bases. V was clipped by 2 bases and J by 7 bases; unmatched bases: 5. Per germline, CDR1 LGHDT and CDR2 YNNKEL (reference sequence). The CDR3 runs to 15 residues.

The rearrangement links TRBV2 to TRBJ2-5; TRBD2 might be the D (5 bases). From germline, CDR1 is SNHLY and CDR2 FYNNEI. Trimming shortened V by 3 bases and J by 9 bases, and 14 bases separated the two germline ends. CDR3 size: 13 residues. In DNA form, the CDR3 reads TGTGCCAGCAGTGAGAGCGGAACCGGGGCCCAGTACTTC. This sequence encodes CASSESGTGAQYF.

The chain carries TRBV6-5 and TRBJ2-7; maybe TRBD2 (7 bases). The V and J ends lost 2 bases and 2 bases respectively, with 13 bases between them. This CDR3 contains 15 residues. Looked up from germline, CDR1 is MNHEY and CDR2 is SVGAGI. The CDR3 region has the DNA TGTGCCAGCAGTTACCCTCGGGGGGCAACCTACGAGCAGTACTTC. Translating it yields CASSYPRGATYEQYF.

The chain joins TRBV7-2 to TRBJ2-1; TRBD2 is a possible D gene (6 bases). The CDR3 consists of 15 residues. Germline-derived CDR1 and CDR2 are SGHTA and FQGNSA. V was cut by 5 bases and J by 0 bases, with 11 bases left in between. The CDR3: CASSLAGSSYNEQFF. CDR3 sequence (DNA): TGTGCCAGCAGCCTCGCCGGGAGCTCCTACAATGAGCAGTTCTTC. The variable domain in full, with the rest retrieved from reference TRBV7-2 and TRBJ2-1, is GAGVSQSPSNKVTEKGKDVELRCDPISGHTALYWYRQSLGQGLEFLIYFQGNSAPDKSGLPSDRFSAERTGGSVSTLTIQRTQQEDSAVYLCASSLAGSSYNEQFFGPGTRLTVL.

V gene TRBV19 combines with J gene TRBJ1-5; D is unresolved. This CDR3 is built from 12 residues. Germline V gene sequence: CDR1 LNHDA, CDR2 SQIVND (reference sequence). Trimming shortened V by 6 bases and J by 2 bases, and 5 bases separated the two germline ends. CDR3 DNA: TGTGCCAGTAGCCAGGGCAATCAGCCCCAGCATTTT. Its translation: CASSQGNQPQHF.